This record covers a single T cell receptor (beta chain). The antigen remains unidentified. The CDR3 covers 16 residues. V lost 5 bases, J lost 6 bases, and 7 bases stayed unmatched. Germline loops: CDR1 SGHDN, CDR2 FVKESK. The data originate from a study of T cells in Graves' hyperthyroidism and ophthalmopathy. Study-wide results and caveats: Model predictions of ophthalmopathy came a median about 6.3 months before onset.

TCR beta CDR3 region amplification was performed from RNA transcripts. The study used the HTBI primer set for a first-round RT-PCR of the TCR CDR3. Via MiXCR, TCRdb re-called the multiplex PCR reads, giving one row per CDR3 protein. This sample yields roughly 580,000 distinct CDR3 sequences, of which around 45% are seen a single time; approximately 8.2% belongs to the top ten. Uncontrolled infection, other autoimmune disease, pregnancy and lactation each barred patients from inclusion. V usage is TRBV14 and J usage is TRBJ1-6; 10 bases agree with TRBD1. The receptor comes from a woman under 30 with Graves' hyperthyroidism. Sequencing used peripheral blood or thyroid tissue (not recorded which). CDR3 sequence (DNA): TGTGCCAGCAGCAAGGACAGGGGGGGCTTTAATTCACCCCTCCACTTT. Translated: CASSKDRGGFNSPLHF.